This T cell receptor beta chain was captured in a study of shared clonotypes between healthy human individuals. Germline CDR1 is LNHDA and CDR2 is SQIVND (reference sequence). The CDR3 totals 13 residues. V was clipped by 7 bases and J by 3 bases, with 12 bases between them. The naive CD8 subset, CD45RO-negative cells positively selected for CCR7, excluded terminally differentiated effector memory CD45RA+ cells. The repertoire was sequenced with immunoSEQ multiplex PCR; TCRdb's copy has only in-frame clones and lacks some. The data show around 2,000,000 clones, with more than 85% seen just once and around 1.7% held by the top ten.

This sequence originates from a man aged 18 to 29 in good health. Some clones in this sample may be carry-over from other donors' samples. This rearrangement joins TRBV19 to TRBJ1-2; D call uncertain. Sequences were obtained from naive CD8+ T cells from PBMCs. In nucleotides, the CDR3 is TGTGCCAGTAAGTCGTGGGGAGACTATGGCTACACCTTC. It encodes CASKSWGDYGYTF.